Presented here are 19 T cell receptor beta chains from one specimen sequenced in a study of PD-L1 blockade in urothelial cancer. Clones were sequenced by immunoSEQ multiplex PCR, and TCRdb holds only the in-frame ones, with some missing. The sample has under 40,000 clones, about 90% seen once; the top ten hold roughly 3.8%. The sample consisted of PBMCs, taken around atezolizumab (anti-PD-L1) treatment. The receptors come from a man aged 50 to 60 with urothelial cancer.

V and J are TRBV21-1 and TRBJ2-7; the table's D call TRBD1 went unverified against the DNA. TRBV21-1 is a pseudogene locus. The CDR3 spans 19 residues. The CDR3 nucleotides read TGTGCCAGCAAAAACCCGGGACAGGGGGCACTTACGGGAACCTACGAGCAGTACTTC. This codes for CASKNPGQGALTGTYEQYF.

The V gene is TRBV5-1, the J gene TRBJ2-5; 9 positions match TRBD2. Germline V gives CDR1 SGHRS, CDR2 YFSETQ. This CDR3 has 15 residues. The junction had 7 bases not matched to a gene; V was cut back by 2 bases and J by 5 bases. The CDR3 is CASSLLRGGEETQYF. Written as DNA, the CDR3 is TGCGCCAGCAGCTTACTGCGGGGGGGCGAGGAGACCCAGTACTTC. Supplemented by reference TRBV5-1 and TRBJ2-5, the full variable domain reads KAGVTQTPRYLIKTRGQQVTLSCSPISGHRSVSWYQQTPGQGLQFLFEYFSETQRNKGNFPGRFSGRQFSNSRSEMNVSTLELGDSALYLCASSLLRGGEETQYFGPGTRLLVL.

This clone was recorded a few times. The genes are TRBV19 and TRBJ1-2, with TRBD1 identical over 7 bases. This CDR3 has 15 residues. Germline assignment: CDR1 LNHDA and CDR2 SQIVND (reference sequence). With V trimmed by 9 bases and J by 0 bases, 10 bases remained unmatched. Written as DNA, the CDR3 is TGTGCCAGCCGGGACAGCCCTTCCACTAACTATGGCTACACCTTC. Its protein is CASRDSPSTNYGYTF.

The chain uses TRBV30 and TRBJ2-2; a weak D match, TRBD1 (5 bases). The V end was cut by 3 bases, the J end by 12 bases, with 17 bases between. CDR3 length: 13 amino acids. Per the germline V gene, CDR1 is GTSNPN and CDR2 is SVGIG (reference sequence). CDR3 loop: CAWSEDPAGQLFF. CDR3 nucleotide sequence: TGTGCCTGGAGCGAGGACCCAGCAGGGCAGCTGTTTTTT.

V and J are TRBV6-1 and TRBJ1-2, with 8 bases lining up with TRBD1. Looked up from germline, CDR1 is MNHNS and CDR2 is SASEGT. This CDR3 region has 16 residues. Losses at the gene ends were 3 bases for V and 5 bases for J; bases not matched to a gene: 11. The CDR3 region is CASSDWQGASEYGYTF. The CDR3 DNA is TGTGCCAGCAGTGATTGGCAGGGGGCATCGGAGTATGGCTACACCTTC.

V is TRBV6-5 and J is TRBJ1-2; TRBD1 agrees at 9 bases. The CDR3 has 15 amino acids. V shed 10 bases, J shed 1 base, and the junction held 10 bases outside the gene matches. In germline, CDR1 is MNHEY, CDR2 SVGAGI. As DNA, the CDR3 is TGTGCCACCTCGCCCTACAGGGGGCATAACTATGGCTACACCTTC. The encoded protein is CATSPYRGHNYGYTF.

The V gene is TRBV27, the J gene TRBJ2-7, with D tentatively TRBD1 (6 bases). Germline V lookup: CDR1 MNHEY, CDR2 SMNVEV (reference sequence). This CDR3 has 15 amino acids. Between the trimmed V and J ends, which lost 2 bases and 3 bases, there was a span of 14 bases. CDR3 region: CASSLGGLGDYEQYF. For the CDR3, the DNA is TGTGCCAGCAGTTTAGGGGGCCTAGGAGACTACGAGCAGTACTTC.

This rearrangement joins TRBV27 to TRBJ2-3; no firm D call. Germline V gene data show CDR1 as MNHEY and CDR2 as SMNVEV (reference sequence). Between the trimmed V and J ends, which lost 3 bases and 4 bases, there was a span of 11 bases. CDR3 length equals 14 residues. CDR3 in amino acids: CASSFSSQADTQYF. CDR3 sequence (DNA): TGTGCCAGCAGTTTCAGTTCCCAGGCAGATACGCAGTATTTT.

This clone appeared a single time. The chain couples TRBV30 to TRBJ1-1, with D perhaps matching TRBD1 (5 bases). CDR3 length: 12 residues. The V gene lost 5 bases and the J gene lost 4 bases, with 11 bases spanning the gap. Germline V gene sequence: CDR1 GTSNPN, CDR2 SVGIG (reference sequence). CDR3 sequence: CAWGGGITEAFF. In nucleotides, the CDR3 is TGTGCCTGGGGGGGAGGGATCACTGAAGCTTTCTTT. Full variable domain (outside the CDR3, taken from reference TRBV30 and TRBJ1-1): SQTIHQWPATLVQPVGSPLSLECTVEGTSNPNLYWYRQAAGRGLQLLFYSVGIGQISSEVPQNLSASRPQDRQFILSSKKLLLSDSGFYLCAWGGGITEAFFGQGTRLTVV.

This rearrangement joins TRBV13 to TRBJ2-5, with a tentative D call TRBD1 (5 bases). This CDR3 contains 12 residues. The germline gives CDR1 PRHDT, CDR2 FYEKMQ (reference sequence). V was cut by 5 bases and J by 9 bases, with 13 bases left in between. The CDR3 DNA sequence: TGTGCCAGCAGCCCACAAGCAGGGTCCCAGTACTTC. Amino acid sequence: CASSPQAGSQYF.

This chain links TRBV27 with TRBJ1-2; TRBD1 matches at 7 bases. The germline CDR1 and CDR2 sequences are MNHEY and SMNVEV (reference sequence). Trimming cost V 5 bases and J 3 bases; bases outside gene matches: 9. CDR3 size: 15 residues. CDR3 protein: CASSPTGRRDYGYTF. For the CDR3, the DNA is TGTGCCAGCAGTCCGACAGGGAGACGTGACTATGGCTACACCTTC.

This chain connects TRBV27 to TRBJ2-6; TRBD2 aligns across 9 bases. Germline lookup yields CDR1 MNHEY and CDR2 SMNVEV (reference sequence). V was pared by 9 bases and J by 0 bases, with 15 bases of the junction left unmatched. The CDR3 is made up of 19 amino acids. CDR3 in amino acids: CASRLFSGRFSSGANVLTF. CDR3 DNA sequence: TGTGCCAGTAGATTATTCAGCGGGAGGTTCAGCTCTGGGGCCAACGTCCTGACTTTC.

In this sample, this clone turned up once. The V and J genes are TRBV12-2 and TRBJ2-7; TRBD1 was called by the table and not checked on the DNA. TRBV12-2 is designated a pseudogene. This CDR3 contains 15 residues. CDR3 protein: CASRLSGQGAYEQYF. The DNA for the CDR3 is TGTGCAAGTCGCTTAAGTGGTCAGGGGGCCTACGAGCAGTACTTC.

V and J are TRBV19 and TRBJ2-7, with 9 nucleotides matching TRBD2. CDR3 size: 18 residues. The germline gives CDR1 LNHDA, CDR2 SQIVND (reference sequence). J lost 1 base, V lost 9 bases, and 19 bases had no gene match. CDR3 DNA sequence: TGTGCCAGCTCAAGCCTCAAAAAAAGCGGGGGGCCTTCCTACGAGCAGTACTTC. Encoded protein: CASSSLKKSGGPSYEQYF.

V usage is TRBV5-6 and J usage is TRBJ1-4; 8 nucleotides align to TRBD1. V trimming: 4 bases; J trimming: 8 bases; junction bases outside the gene matches: 13. CDR3 size: 16 residues. The germline gives CDR1 SGHDT, CDR2 YYEEEE. CDR3 protein: CASSRIGQGAKEKLFF. In DNA, the CDR3 is TGTGCCAGCAGCCGGATCGGCCAGGGGGCGAAGGAAAAACTGTTTTTT. Variable domain in full (rest from reference TRBV5-6 and TRBJ1-4): DAGVTQSPTHLIKTRGQQVTLRCSPKSGHDTVSWYQQALGQGPQFIFQYYEEEERQRGNFPDRFSGHQFPNYSSELNVNALLLGDSALYLCASSRIGQGAKEKLFFGSGTQLSVL.

The chain combines TRBV9 with TRBJ1-1; 7 nucleotides match TRBD1. In germline, CDR1 is SGDLS, CDR2 YYNGEE. CDR3 length equals 15 residues. Trimming removed 0 bases from V and 1 base from J; junction bases left unmatched: 3. The CDR3 DNA reads as TGTGCCAGCAGCGTAGGGCAGGGGGGGAACACTGAAGCTTTCTTT. It codes for CASSVGQGGNTEAFF.

This clone was seen once. The chain is built from TRBV4-1 and TRBJ2-3, with D maybe TRBD1 (6 bases). This CDR3 has 17 amino acids. Germline lookup yields CDR1 MGHRA and CDR2 YSYEKL. V lost 2 bases and J 1 base, leaving 16 bases between the germline ends. DNA for the CDR3: TGCGCCAGCAGCCAAATAGGGACATCAGCGGGCACAGATACGCAGTATTTT. Amino acids: CASSQIGTSAGTDTQYF.

This sequence joins TRBV6-1 and TRBJ2-1, with 7 positions matching TRBD2. The germline V gene encodes CDR1 MNHNS and CDR2 SASEGT. This CDR3 spans 15 amino acids. V lost 6 bases, J lost 6 bases, and 11 bases stayed unmatched. The DNA for the CDR3 is TGTGCCAGCAGGGATCTAGCGGCTGCGGGCAATGAGCAGTTCTTC. It yields the protein CASRDLAAAGNEQFF.

The chain employs TRBV7-6 and TRBJ2-7; 10 nucleotides align to TRBD2. The V gene's germline CDR1 is SGHVS and CDR2 FNYEAQ. CDR3 length: 17 residues. Trimming at V came to 1 base and at J to 4 bases, leaving 10 bases not matched to a gene. CDR3 in DNA: TGTGCCAGCAGCTTAGGGGCTGCTAGCGGGAGATTTTACGAGCAGTACTTC. It is translated as CASSLGAASGRFYEQYF.